This section outlines one T cell receptor (beta chain) sequence together with its context. The antigen remains undetermined. The CDR3 runs to 11 residues. V lost 8 bases and J lost 5, with 7 bases in between. The germline gives CDR1 SNHLY, CDR2 FYNNEI. Method: immunoSEQ multiplex PCR; TCRdb's copy keeps in-frame clones and lacks some. The sample shows 20,000 to 25,000 clones, roughly 88% of them seen only once. Time point indicated: baseline, week 1 (first vaccination visit). As to treatment: pre-vaccination baseline after standard-of-care therapy. Tumors from donors were new WHO grade 3 or 4 IDH1-mutant astrocytomas with ATRX loss. The entry originates in a study of a mutant IDH1 vaccine in newly diagnosed glioma. On the study more broadly: Treated patients, approximately 60% male and roughly 40% female, averaged about 40 years of age. Radiotherapy, temozolomide, or both had been given previously, and both were given to most.

Study results and caveats: A vaccine-induced immune response developed in roughly 93% of the patients.

The sample in question was PBMCs, obtained from a glioma patient treated with radiotherapy, temozolomide or both. The clonotype originates from a man between 35 and 55 years old with glioma. This chain connects TRBV2 to TRBJ1-5; D perhaps matches TRBD1 (5 bases). This CDR3 reads CASRGDQPQHF. CDR3 nucleotides: TGTGCCAGCCGAGGGGATCAGCCCCAGCATTTT.